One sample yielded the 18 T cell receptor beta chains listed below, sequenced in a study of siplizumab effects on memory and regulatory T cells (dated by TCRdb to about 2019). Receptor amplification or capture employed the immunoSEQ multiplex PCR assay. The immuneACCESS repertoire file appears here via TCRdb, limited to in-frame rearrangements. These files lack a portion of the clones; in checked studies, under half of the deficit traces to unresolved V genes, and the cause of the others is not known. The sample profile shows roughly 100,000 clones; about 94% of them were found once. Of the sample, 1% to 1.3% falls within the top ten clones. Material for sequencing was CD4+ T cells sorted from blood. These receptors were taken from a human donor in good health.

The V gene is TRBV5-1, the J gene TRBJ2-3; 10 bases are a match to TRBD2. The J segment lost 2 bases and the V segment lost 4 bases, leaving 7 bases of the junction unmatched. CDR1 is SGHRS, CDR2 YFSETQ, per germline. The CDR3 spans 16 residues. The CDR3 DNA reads TGCGCCAGCAGCCGCCAGACTAGCGGGCCCACAGATACGCAGTATTTT. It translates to CASSRQTSGPTDTQYF.

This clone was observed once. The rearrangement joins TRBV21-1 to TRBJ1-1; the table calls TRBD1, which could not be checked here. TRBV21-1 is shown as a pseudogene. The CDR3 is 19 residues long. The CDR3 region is CASSSETGGEGRPNTEAFF. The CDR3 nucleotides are TGTGCCAGCAGCTCCGAGACAGGGGGCGAGGGAAGGCCAAACACTGAAGCTTTCTTT.

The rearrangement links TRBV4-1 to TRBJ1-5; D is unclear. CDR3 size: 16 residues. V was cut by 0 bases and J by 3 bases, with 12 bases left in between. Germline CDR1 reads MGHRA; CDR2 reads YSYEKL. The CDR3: CASSQDSERINQPQHF. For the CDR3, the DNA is TGCGCCAGCAGCCAAGATAGCGAGCGGATCAATCAGCCCCAGCATTTT.

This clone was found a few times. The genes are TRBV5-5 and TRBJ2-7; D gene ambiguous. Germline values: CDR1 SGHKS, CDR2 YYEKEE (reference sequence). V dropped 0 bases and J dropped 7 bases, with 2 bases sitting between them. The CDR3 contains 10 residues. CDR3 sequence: CASSLVEQYF. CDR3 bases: TGTGCCAGCAGCTTGGTAGAGCAGTACTTC.

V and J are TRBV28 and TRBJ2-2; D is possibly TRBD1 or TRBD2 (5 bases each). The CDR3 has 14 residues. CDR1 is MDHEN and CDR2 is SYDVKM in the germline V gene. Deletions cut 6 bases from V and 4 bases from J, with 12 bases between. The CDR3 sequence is CASRRGRGTGELFF. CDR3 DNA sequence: TGTGCCAGCAGGAGGGGTAGGGGCACCGGGGAGCTGTTTTTT.

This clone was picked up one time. DNA of the CDR3: TGTGCCAGCAGAAACAGGGTGGTGGATTCACCCCTCCACTTT. Protein product: CASRNRVVDSPLHF. The chain has TRBV6-6 and TRBJ1-6, with TRBD1 as a possible D gene (6 bases). V was trimmed by 6 bases and J by 8 bases, leaving 14 bases between them. The germline V gene has CDR1 MNHNY and CDR2 SVGAGI (reference sequence). There are 14 residues in the CDR3.

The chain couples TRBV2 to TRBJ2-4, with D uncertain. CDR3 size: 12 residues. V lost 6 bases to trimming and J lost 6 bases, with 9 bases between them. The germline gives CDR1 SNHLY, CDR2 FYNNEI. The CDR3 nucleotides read TGTGCCAGCAGGGTCACACGAAACATTCAGTACTTC. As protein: CASRVTRNIQYF.

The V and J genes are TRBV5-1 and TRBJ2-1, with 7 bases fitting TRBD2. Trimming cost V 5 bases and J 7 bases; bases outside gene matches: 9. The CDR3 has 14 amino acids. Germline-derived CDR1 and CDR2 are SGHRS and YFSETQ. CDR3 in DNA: TGCGCCAGCAGTAAGACCAATAGCGGGAATGAGCAGTTCTTC. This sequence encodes CASSKTNSGNEQFF.

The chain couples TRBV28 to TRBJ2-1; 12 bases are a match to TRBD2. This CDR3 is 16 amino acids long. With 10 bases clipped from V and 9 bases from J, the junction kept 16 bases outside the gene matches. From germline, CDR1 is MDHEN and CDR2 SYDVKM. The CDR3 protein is CATTDSGTSGLGEQFF. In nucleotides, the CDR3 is TGTGCCACCACAGATTCCGGGACTAGCGGGTTAGGTGAGCAGTTCTTC.

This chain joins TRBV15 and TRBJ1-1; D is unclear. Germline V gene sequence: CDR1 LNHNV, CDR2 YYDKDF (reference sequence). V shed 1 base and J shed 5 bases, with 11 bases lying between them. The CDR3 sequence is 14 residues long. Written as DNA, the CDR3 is TGTGCCACCAGCAGAGTGAGGGTAGGGACTGAAGCTTTCTTT. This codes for CATSRVRVGTEAFF.

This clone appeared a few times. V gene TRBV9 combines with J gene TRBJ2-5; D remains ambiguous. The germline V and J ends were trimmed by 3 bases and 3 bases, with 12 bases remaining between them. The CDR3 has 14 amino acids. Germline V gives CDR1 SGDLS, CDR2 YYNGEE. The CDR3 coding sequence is TGTGCCAGCAGCGGGTCAGGCAGTAAAGAGACCCAGTACTTC. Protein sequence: CASSGSGSKETQYF.

The CDR3 region is CASSPLHVDSGTGVTGELFF. CDR3 nucleotides: TGTGCCAGCTCACCACTTCACGTTGACTCCGGGACAGGGGTAACCGGGGAGCTGTTTTTT. The chain is built from TRBV18 and TRBJ2-2; 10 positions match TRBD1. The CDR3 runs 20 residues. Trimming removed 1 base from V and 5 bases from J; junction bases left unmatched: 16. CDR1 is KGHSH, CDR2 LQKENI, per germline. The whole variable domain, remainder taken from reference TRBV18 and TRBJ2-2, is NAGVMQNPRHLVRRRGQEARLRCSPMKGHSHVYWYRQLPEEGLKFMVYLQKENIIDESGMPKERFSAEFPKEGPSILRIQQVVRGDSAAYFCASSPLHVDSGTGVTGELFFGEGSRLTVL.

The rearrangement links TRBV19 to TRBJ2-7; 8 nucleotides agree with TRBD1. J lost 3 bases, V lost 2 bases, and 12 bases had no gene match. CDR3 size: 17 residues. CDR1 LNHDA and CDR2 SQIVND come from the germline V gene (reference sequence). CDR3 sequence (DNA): TGTGCCAGTAGTATAAGAGGGACAGGTAGGATATTCTACGAGCAGTACTTC. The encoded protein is CASSIRGTGRIFYEQYF. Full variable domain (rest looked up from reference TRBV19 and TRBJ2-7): DGGITQSPKYLFRKEGQNVTLSCEQNLNHDAMYWYRQDPGQGLRLIYYSQIVNDFQKGDIAEGYSVSREKKESFPLTVTSAQKNPTAFYLCASSIRGTGRIFYEQYFGPGTRLTVT.

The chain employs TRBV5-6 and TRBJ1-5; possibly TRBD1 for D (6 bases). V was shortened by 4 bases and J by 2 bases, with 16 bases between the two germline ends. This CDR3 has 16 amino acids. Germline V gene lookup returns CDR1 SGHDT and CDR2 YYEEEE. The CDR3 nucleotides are TGTGCCAGCAGCGGCGGGGCAGGGGACGGCAATCAGCCCCAGCATTTT. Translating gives CASSGGAGDGNQPQHF.

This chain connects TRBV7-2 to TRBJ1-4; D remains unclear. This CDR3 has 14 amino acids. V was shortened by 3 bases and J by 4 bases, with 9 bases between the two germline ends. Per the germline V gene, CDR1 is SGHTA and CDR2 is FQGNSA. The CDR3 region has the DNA TGTGCCAGCAGCTTCTCGGGATTTAATGAAAAACTGTTTTTT. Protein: CASSFSGFNEKLFF.

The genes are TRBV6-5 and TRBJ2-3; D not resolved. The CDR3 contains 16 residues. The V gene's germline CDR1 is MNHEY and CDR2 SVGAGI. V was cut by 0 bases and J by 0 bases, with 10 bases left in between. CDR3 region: CASSYSITGSTDTQYF. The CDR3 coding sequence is TGTGCCAGCAGTTACTCAATCACTGGCAGCACAGATACGCAGTATTTT.

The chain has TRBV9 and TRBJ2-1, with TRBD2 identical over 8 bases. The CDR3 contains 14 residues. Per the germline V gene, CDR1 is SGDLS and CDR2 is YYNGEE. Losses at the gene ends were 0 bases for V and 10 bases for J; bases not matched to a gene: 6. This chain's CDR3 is CASSVARTSLEQFF. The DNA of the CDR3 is TGTGCCAGCAGCGTAGCTAGGACTAGCCTGGAGCAGTTCTTC.

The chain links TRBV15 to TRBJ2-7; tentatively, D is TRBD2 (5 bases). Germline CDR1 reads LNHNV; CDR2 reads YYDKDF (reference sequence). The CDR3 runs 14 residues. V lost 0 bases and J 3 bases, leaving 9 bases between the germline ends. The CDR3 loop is CATSREKGVYEQYF. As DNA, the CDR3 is TGTGCCACCAGCAGAGAAAAGGGAGTCTACGAGCAGTACTTC.